What follows are 13 T cell receptor beta chains derived from one specimen sequenced in a study of cytomegalovirus exposure and HLA in healthy donors. Assay used: immunoSEQ multiplex PCR; TCRdb lists only in-frame clones, some missing. There are some 210,000 clones in the sample; roughly 84% occur only once, and more than 1.5% lies in the top ten. Sequenced material: PBMCs. The receptors come from a woman younger than 35 in good health and CMV-seropositive.

CDR3 region: CASTRQANQPQHF. The CDR3 bases are TGTGCCAGCACCAGACAGGCTAATCAGCCCCAGCATTTT. The rearrangement uses TRBV28 and TRBJ1-5, with D maybe TRBD1 (6 bases). The ends were cut back, 7 bases at V and 4 bases at J, with 11 bases in the middle. Germline CDR1 and CDR2: MDHEN and SYDVKM. The CDR3 loop spans 13 amino acids. The variable domain in full, completed from reference TRBV28 and TRBJ1-5, reads DVKVTQSSRYLVKRTGEKVFLECVQDMDHENMFWYRQDPGLGLRLIYFSYDVKMKEKGDIPEGYSVSREKKERFSLILESASTNQTSMYLCASTRQANQPQHFGDGTRLSIL.

The rearrangement joins TRBV5-4 to TRBJ2-7; TRBD2 aligns across 7 bases. This CDR3 spans 15 amino acids. CDR1 is SGHNT, CDR2 YYREEE, per germline (reference sequence). The junction had 10 bases not matched to a gene; V was cut back by 0 bases and J by 7 bases. Here the CDR3 DNA reads TGTGCCAGCAGCTTGGGCTCGGGGAGGGTGGGAGAGCAGTACTTC. Translated: CASSLGSGRVGEQYF.

The rearrangement links TRBV2 to TRBJ2-5; 7 bases map to TRBD2. The junction had 5 bases not matched to a gene; V was cut back by 1 base and J by 0 bases. The CDR3 is 16 amino acids. Germline V CDR1 and CDR2: SNHLY, FYNNEI. The CDR3 loop is CASSEGGGGYQETQYF. The CDR3 DNA follows: TGTGCCAGCAGTGAAGGTGGGGGGGGGTACCAAGAGACCCAGTACTTC.

The chain combines TRBV28 with TRBJ1-5; D remains ambiguous. The V end lost 2 bases, the J end lost 7 bases, and 12 bases lay between the germline ends. This CDR3 comprises 14 residues. Germline V gives CDR1 MDHEN, CDR2 SYDVKM. The CDR3 is CASSLSLIRQPQHF. DNA for the CDR3: TGTGCCAGCAGTTTAAGTCTGATTCGGCAGCCCCAGCATTTT.

This sequence joins TRBV9 and TRBJ1-5, with a possible D match to TRBD1 (5 bases). The CDR3 length is 14 residues. Germline lookup yields CDR1 SGDLS and CDR2 YYNGEE. Trimming pared 4 bases from V and 0 bases from J, leaving 8 bases between. This chain's CDR3 is CASSRGSSNQPQHF. CDR3 nucleotide sequence: TGTGCCAGCAGCAGGGGATCTAGCAATCAGCCCCAGCATTTT. The full variable domain, in which reference TRBV9 and TRBJ1-5 provide the parts outside the CDR3, is DSGVTQTPKHLITATGQRVTLRCSPRSGDLSVYWYQQSLDQGLQFLIQYYNGEERAKGNILERFSAQQFPDLHSELNLSSLELGDSALYFCASSRGSSNQPQHFGDGTRLSIL.

The chain has TRBV28 and TRBJ2-2, with TRBD2 identical over 8 bases. Germline lookup yields CDR1 MDHEN and CDR2 SYDVKM. The CDR3 loop spans 15 amino acids. J gave up 5 bases and V 3 bases, and 5 bases lay outside the gene matches. The CDR3 is CASSFLREVTGELFF. DNA of the CDR3: TGTGCCAGCAGTTTTCTGCGGGAGGTAACCGGGGAGCTGTTTTTT. Supplemented by reference TRBV28 and TRBJ2-2, the full variable domain reads DVKVTQSSRYLVKRTGEKVFLECVQDMDHENMFWYRQDPGLGLRLIYFSYDVKMKEKGDIPEGYSVSREKKERFSLILESASTNQTSMYLCASSFLREVTGELFFGEGSRLTVL.

The chain employs TRBV29-1 and TRBJ1-2; TRBD1 aligns across 8 bases. Germline CDR1 reads SQVTM; CDR2 reads ANQGSEA. This CDR3 spans 13 amino acids. J lost 2 bases, V lost 5 bases, and 4 bases had no gene match. CDR3 sequence reads: CSVTGGLNYGYTF. CDR3 coding DNA: TGCAGCGTTACAGGGGGACTGAACTATGGCTACACCTTC.

Here the CDR3 reads CASSSSSYEQYF. The CDR3, as DNA: TGTGCCAGCAGCTCGTCCTCCTACGAGCAGTACTTC. The chain couples TRBV7-2 to TRBJ2-7; no firm D call. Germline CDR1 and CDR2: SGHTA and FQGNSA. The CDR3 extends over 12 amino acids. V was clipped by 4 bases and J by 0 bases, with 4 bases between them.

The chain is built from TRBV27 and TRBJ2-5; 7 bases fit TRBD1. CDR1 MNHEY and CDR2 SMNVEV come from the germline V gene (reference sequence). V lost 6 bases and J lost 2; bases outside the gene matches: 9. The CDR3 length is 15 residues. CDR3 nucleotide sequence: TGTGCCAGCAGCCACCTAGGGGGACAGCAAGAGACCCAGTACTTC. Translation: CASSHLGGQQETQYF.

The V and J genes are TRBV7-9 and TRBJ2-7; 7 bases align to TRBD1. From germline, CDR1 is SEHNR and CDR2 FQNEAQ (reference sequence). After removal of 5 bases from V and 4 bases from J, the junction contained 17 bases not matched to a gene. CDR3 length equals 17 residues. CDR3 coding DNA: TGTGCCAGCAGCCCAGGGACAGCCCAAAATTCCCCTTACGAGCAGTACTTC. It encodes CASSPGTAQNSPYEQYF.

V is TRBV25-1 and J is TRBJ2-2, with D possibly being TRBD1 (5 bases). The length of the CDR3 is 15 residues. V was cut by 2 bases and J by 7 bases, with 14 bases left in between. The germline gives CDR1 MGHDK, CDR2 SYGVNS. The CDR3 nucleotides are TGTGCCAGCAGTGAAGTCGCAGGGATAGTCGGGGAGCTGTTTTTT. Its translation is CASSEVAGIVGELFF.

CDR3 sequence: CASSLSTYNEQFF. In DNA form, the CDR3 reads TGTGCCAGCAGCTTATCTACCTACAATGAGCAGTTCTTC. The gene calls are TRBV7-3 and TRBJ2-1; D unresolved. Per the germline V gene, CDR1 is SGHTA and CDR2 is FQGTGA. This CDR3 region has 13 residues. V was clipped by 2 bases and J by 2 bases, with 4 bases between them.

V usage is TRBV7-6 and J usage is TRBJ2-3; D is possibly TRBD2 (5 bases). With 1 base removed from V and 6 bases from J, the gap between germline ends came to 8 bases. CDR1 and CDR2 from the germline V gene are SGHVS and FNYEAQ. There are 13 residues in the CDR3. Here the CDR3 reads CASSLGSADTQYF. CDR3 coding DNA: TGTGCCAGCAGCTTAGGTAGCGCGGATACGCAGTATTTT.